These 21 T cell receptor beta chains originate from one sample sequenced in a study of post-analysis software for immune sequencing data. Libraries were made from TCR beta cDNA, and they carried unique molecular identifiers. TCRdb called the PCR reads again in MiXCR, with one record for every CDR3 protein. The sample consists of about 570,000 distinct CDR3 sequences, 34% of them appearing once. These receptors are not linked to any known antigen. Study outcomes and limitations: Patients had higher frequencies than controls of roughly five TRBV segments, including TRBV5-6, TRBV5-1 and TRBV20-1.

The source material was blood. These receptors all come from a girl aged 2 to 17 with multiple sclerosis.

There are a few counts of this clonotype. Here the CDR3 reads CASSPKRGNYEQYF. The CDR3 DNA sequence: TGTGCCAGCTCACCAAAGCGGGGAAACTACGAGCAGTACTTC. This sequence joins TRBV18 and TRBJ2-7; 7 bases align to TRBD2. The CDR3 consists of 14 residues. Looked up from germline, CDR1 is KGHSH and CDR2 is LQKENI. Germline trimming cut 2 bases from V and 3 bases from J; bases unmatched to any gene: 4.

The chain uses TRBV12-3 or TRBV12-4 and TRBJ1-5; D call uncertain. The germline V and J ends were trimmed by 4 bases and 0 bases, with 1 base remaining between them. This CDR3 spans 12 amino acids. CDR3 coding DNA: TGTGCCAGCAGTTATAGCAATCAGCCCCAGCATTTT. It codes for CASSYSNQPQHF.

A few counts support this clonotype. This sequence joins TRBV5-5 and TRBJ1-1; no clear D gene. Germline V gene sequence: CDR1 SGHKS, CDR2 YYEKEE (reference sequence). This CDR3 has 12 residues. V was trimmed by 7 bases and J by 5 bases, leaving 12 bases between them. CDR3 region: CASDLGRTEAFF. The CDR3 DNA reads as TGTGCCAGCGATCTTGGGAGGACTGAAGCTTTCTTT.

Only a few counts were recorded for this clonotype. The chain carries TRBV10-3 and TRBJ2-2, with D unresolved. V lost 7 bases and J lost 3, with 9 bases in between. Germline V CDR1 and CDR2: ENHRY, SYGVKD. The length of the CDR3 is 13 residues. The chain's CDR3 is CAINSADTGELFF. As DNA, the CDR3 is TGTGCCATCAACTCGGCAGACACCGGGGAGCTGTTTTTT.

This clonotype was detected many times. The chain recombines TRBV7-6 with TRBJ2-6, with TRBD2 as a possible D gene (5 bases). CDR3 length: 15 amino acids. The germline CDR1 and CDR2 sequences are SGHVS and FNYEAQ. Trimming pared 4 bases from V and 4 bases from J, leaving 11 bases between. CDR3 region: CASSYTPGGANVLTF. CDR3 bases: TGTGCCAGCAGCTATACTCCGGGGGGGGCCAACGTCCTGACTTTC.

The chain uses TRBV18 and TRBJ2-7; weak D call: TRBD2 (5 bases). V was cut by 3 bases and J by 4 bases, with 10 bases left in between. The CDR3 contains 13 residues. The germline V gene encodes CDR1 KGHSH and CDR2 LQKENI. The CDR3 region has the DNA TGTGCCAGCTCACCCTCACTAGATTACGAGCAGTACTTC. This codes for CASSPSLDYEQYF. Supplemented by reference TRBV18 and TRBJ2-7, the full variable domain reads NAGVMQNPRHLVRRRGQEARLRCSPMKGHSHVYWYRQLPEEGLKFMVYLQKENIIDESGMPKERFSAEFPKEGPSILRIQQVVRGDSAAYFCASSPSLDYEQYFGPGTRLTVT.

The chain is built from TRBV12-3 or TRBV12-4 and TRBJ2-1, with 8 bases that match TRBD2. The CDR3 contains 15 residues. Trimming at V came to 5 bases and at J to 7 bases, leaving 10 bases not matched to a gene. The CDR3 bases are TGTGCCAGCAGTCTCGATCAGGGCGGGGGGAATGAGCAGTTCTTC. The encoded protein is CASSLDQGGGNEQFF.

CDR3 sequence (DNA): TGTGCCAGCAGCTTAAAGGGACGCGAAGAGACCCAGTACTTC. It codes for CASSLKGREETQYF. This chain links TRBV7-3 with TRBJ2-5; D possibly matches TRBD1 or TRBD2 (5 bases each). CDR3 size: 14 residues. The germline CDR1 and CDR2 sequences are SGHTA and FQGTGA. V lost 1 base and J lost 3, with 9 bases in between.

V gene TRBV28 combines with J gene TRBJ1-1; D is perhaps TRBD1 (6 bases). The germline CDR1 and CDR2 sequences are MDHEN and SYDVKM. The CDR3 spans 14 residues. V was cut by 6 bases and J by 6 bases, with 17 bases left in between. Here the CDR3 reads CASSPSRGRAEAFF. The CDR3, as DNA: TGTGCCAGCAGCCCCAGCAGGGGACGGGCTGAAGCTTTCTTT. The entire variable domain, with the rest obtained from reference TRBV28 and TRBJ1-1, is as follows: DVKVTQSSRYLVKRTGEKVFLECVQDMDHENMFWYRQDPGLGLRLIYFSYDVKMKEKGDIPEGYSVSREKKERFSLILESASTNQTSMYLCASSPSRGRAEAFFGQGTRLTVV.

The gene calls are TRBV20-1 and TRBJ1-1; TRBD1 matches at 8 bases. The J segment lost 1 base and the V segment lost 6 bases, leaving 4 bases of the junction unmatched. This CDR3 spans 13 amino acids. The V gene's germline CDR1 is DFQATT and CDR2 SNEGSKA (reference sequence). In DNA form, the CDR3 reads TGCAGTGCGGACGACAGGGGGAACACTGAAGCTTTCTTT. It specifies CSADDRGNTEAFF.

This CDR3 reads CASSGRQAGSPLHF. Here the CDR3 DNA reads TGCGCCAGCAGTGGTCGACAGGCCGGTTCACCCCTCCACTTT. This chain uses TRBV10-2 with TRBJ1-6; D might be TRBD1 (6 bases). This CDR3 comprises 14 residues. The V end lost 4 bases, the J end lost 9 bases, and 13 bases lay between the germline ends. CDR1 is WSHSY and CDR2 is SAAADI in the germline V gene.

This chain links TRBV6-6 with TRBJ1-5; D might be TRBD1 (5 bases). This CDR3 comprises 17 residues. V dropped 0 bases and J dropped 0 bases, with 12 bases sitting between them. The germline CDR1 and CDR2 sequences are MNHNY and SVGAGI (reference sequence). The CDR3, as DNA: TGTGCCAGCAGTTACTCCGCGGGGGTCCATAGCAATCAGCCCCAGCATTTT. Translation: CASSYSAGVHSNQPQHF.

There are a few counts of this clonotype. This chain uses TRBV4-2 with TRBJ1-2; D might be TRBD1 (5 bases). This CDR3 spans 16 amino acids. Trimming removed 2 bases at V and 2 bases at J, with 15 bases between. CDR1 LGHNA and CDR2 YNFKEQ come from the germline V gene. The CDR3 nucleotides read TGTGCCAGCAGCCAACGGGTGGGGGGGGAGAACTATGGCTACACCTTC. Translation: CASSQRVGGENYGYTF.

The chain carries TRBV5-1 and TRBJ2-3; D ambiguous. This CDR3 is 15 amino acids long. CDR1 and CDR2 (germline): SGHRS, YFSETQ. Trimming pared 3 bases from V and 1 base from J, leaving 12 bases between. CDR3 loop: CASSSIQDGTDTQYF. CDR3 sequence (DNA): TGCGCCAGCAGCTCTATACAAGATGGCACAGATACGCAGTATTTT.

This clonotype appeared many times. The chain employs TRBV10-3 and TRBJ2-7; TRBD2 matches at 14 bases. The CDR3 is made up of 13 amino acids. Germline loops: CDR1 ENHRY, CDR2 SYGVKD. Trimming took 8 bases from V and 4 from J; bases not matched to a gene: 1. The CDR3 DNA reads TGTGCCATCGGGACTAGCGGGGGTTACGAGCAGTACTTC. This translates into CAIGTSGGYEQYF.

This chain connects TRBV20-1 to TRBJ2-1; D is unclear. The V and J ends lost 5 bases and 3 bases respectively, with 11 bases between them. The CDR3 is 13 residues long. Germline V lookup: CDR1 DFQATT, CDR2 SNEGSKA (reference sequence). Here the CDR3 reads CSAAPGRYNEQFF. The CDR3 nucleotides read TGCAGTGCTGCACCGGGTCGCTACAATGAGCAGTTCTTC.

V usage is TRBV29-1 and J usage is TRBJ1-2, with D hard to call. The germline gives CDR1 SQVTM, CDR2 ANQGSEA. Trimming cost V 3 bases and J 10 bases, with 12 bases left between them. CDR3 length equals 11 residues. CDR3 in amino acids: CSVEVSGIYTF. CDR3 DNA: TGCAGCGTTGAGGTATCTGGGATCTACACCTTC.

This chain links TRBV14 with TRBJ2-2; D not resolved. The CDR3 is made up of 15 amino acids. Germline-derived CDR1 and CDR2 are SGHDN and FVKESK. V lost 2 bases, J lost 1 base, and 8 bases lay in between. CDR3 nucleotides: TGTGCCAGCAGCCAAAACGGGTTGAACACCGGGGAGCTGTTTTTT. It codes for CASSQNGLNTGELFF. Complete variable domain (other parts from reference TRBV14 and TRBJ2-2): EAGVTQFPSHSVIEKGQTVTLRCDPISGHDNLYWYRRVMGKEIKFLLHFVKESKQDESGMPNNRFLAERTGGTYSTLKVQPAELEDSGVYFCASSQNGLNTGELFFGEGSRLTVL.

Many counts were recorded for this clonotype. The chain uses TRBV5-1 and TRBJ2-7; D may be TRBD2 (5 bases). The CDR3 covers 13 residues. The germline V and J ends were trimmed by 0 bases and 4 bases, with 8 bases remaining between them. Germline CDR1 and CDR2: SGHRS and YFSETQ. The CDR3 loop is CASSLEAEYEQYF. CDR3 DNA sequence: TGCGCCAGCAGCTTGGAAGCGGAATACGAGCAGTACTTC.

The genes are TRBV3-1 and TRBJ2-7; D perhaps matches TRBD1 (6 bases). The end of the DNA is better explained by TRBJ2-5, so the J call may be wrong. The CDR3 consists of 17 residues. In germline, CDR1 is LGHDT, CDR2 YNNKEL (reference sequence). Here the CDR3 DNA reads TGTGCCAGCAGCCAAACGCCGGGACAAGGCCATCAAGAGACCCAGTACTTC. It is translated as CASSQTPGQGHQETQYF.

This clonotype was seen a handful of times. This chain links TRBV20-1 with TRBJ2-1, with TRBD2 matching 10 bases. With V trimmed by 2 bases and J by 4 bases, 8 bases remained unmatched. The CDR3 loop spans 16 amino acids. The germline CDR1 and CDR2 sequences are DFQATT and SNEGSKA (reference sequence). CDR3 region: CSARKLAGETYNEQFF. Written as DNA, the CDR3 is TGCAGTGCTAGAAAGCTAGCGGGGGAGACGTACAATGAGCAGTTCTTC.